The clone carrying this T cell receptor beta chain was picked up a small number of times. Construction of the TCRbeta library involved unique molecular identifiers. TCRdb re-analysed the PCR reads in MiXCR, keeping a single row per CDR3 protein. Found here are some 390,000 distinct CDR3 sequences, just over 20% of them singletons; the top ten hold around 3.9%. The record originates from a study of T-cell reconstitution after alpha-beta-depleted transplantation in children. V was clipped by 4 bases and J by 5 bases, with 17 bases between them. Looked up from germline, CDR1 is SGHVS and CDR2 is FQNEAQ. The CDR3 sequence is 15 residues long.

The receptor's source is a human donor who donated a stem cell graft to a child with acute myeloid leukemia. The sample was PBMCs from the stem cell graft donor, taken from the stem cell graft. This chain connects TRBV7-8 to TRBJ2-5; no clear D gene. CDR3 sequence: CASSSPRSSRETQYF. Here the CDR3 DNA reads TGTGCCAGCAGCTCCCCCCGGTCCAGCAGGGAGACCCAGTACTTC.